Included here is one T cell receptor beta chain sequence, with context. The antigen remains unidentified. Sequenced by immunoSEQ multiplex PCR; TCRdb stores in-frame clones only, minus some. The data show 200,000 to 250,000 clones, with about 93% seen just once and approximately 0.99% held by the top ten. This record belongs to a study of cytomegalovirus exposure and HLA in healthy donors. Study details: The 120 or so validation repertoires were reported in a later analysis to have been generated on the same platform as the roughly 720 first-cohort repertoires.

Study conclusions and caveats: Across donors, most TCRs were seen rarely, yet some public ones were widespread.

Donors came from a validation cohort of some 130 subjects, distinct from the first 666-subject cohort. V lost 2 bases and J lost 6, with 7 bases in between. CDR1 and CDR2 from the germline V gene are GTSNPN and SVGIG (reference sequence). The CDR3 contains 11 residues. This receptor was taken from a woman younger than 35 in good health and CMV-seronegative. V gene TRBV30 combines with J gene TRBJ1-1; the D is unclear. The source material was PBMCs. CDR3 DNA: TGTGCCTGGAGTTCCCCGGCTGAAGCTTTCTTT. It yields the protein CAWSSPAEAFF.